This T cell receptor beta chain was retrieved from a study of shared clonotypes between healthy human individuals. Clones were sequenced by immunoSEQ multiplex PCR, and TCRdb holds only the in-frame ones, with some missing. The sample contains about 1.5 million clones, 95% to 97% of which appear only once. Trimming at V came to 0 bases and at J to 4 bases, leaving 8 bases not matched to a gene. CDR1 LNHNV and CDR2 YYDKDF come from the germline V gene (reference sequence). The CDR3 is made up of 17 amino acids. Donors had no recently reported acute infections or vaccinations and were HIV-negative. The chain links TRBV15 to TRBJ2-2; TRBD2 aligns across 7 bases. The sequence came from a young man in good health. The sequenced material came from naive CD4+ T cells sorted from blood. Subset indicated: CD45RA+ positively selected. The CDR3 DNA is TGTGCCACCAGCAGAGAGGGGGGGACTCGAGTCACCGGGGAGCTGTTTTTT. Translation: CATSREGGTRVTGELFF.